Below, one TCR beta chain is given with its context. Its antigen remains unidentified. These data originate in a study of CD8 T cells in ankylosing spondylitis. Study observations and caveats: The study looked at matched synovial fluid samples from ankylosing spondylitis patients. Disease-linked clones were reported to be significantly enriched there. Relatively rare in peripheral blood, disease-linked clones were also CD8+.

Libraries of TCR beta came from quantitative 5'-RACE with molecular barcodes. TCRdb processed the 5' RACE reads anew with MiXCR; each CDR3 protein has one entry. Among 250,000 to 400,000 distinct CDR3 sequences listed, 11% were seen once. Germline lookup yields CDR1 SEHNR and CDR2 FQNEAQ (reference sequence). The V end was cut by 6 bases, the J end by 7 bases, with 16 bases between. This CDR3 spans 15 amino acids. The sequence was collected from a female donor with ankylosing spondylitis or in good health (not recorded which). Sequences were obtained from blood, either unsorted or a sorted T cell fraction (not recorded which). V is TRBV7-9 and J is TRBJ1-6, with D unresolved. The CDR3 DNA sequence: TGTGCCAGCAGAACGACGCGGGAGGTCAATTCACCCCTCCACTTT. Its translation is CASRTTREVNSPLHF.